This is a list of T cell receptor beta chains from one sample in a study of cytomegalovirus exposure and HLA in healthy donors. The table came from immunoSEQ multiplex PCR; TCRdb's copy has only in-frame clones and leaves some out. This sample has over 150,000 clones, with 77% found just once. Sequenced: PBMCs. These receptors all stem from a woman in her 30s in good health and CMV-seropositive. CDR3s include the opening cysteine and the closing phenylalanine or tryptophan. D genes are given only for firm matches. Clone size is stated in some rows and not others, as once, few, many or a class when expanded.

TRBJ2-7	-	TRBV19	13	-	CASSIDLRGEQYF	TGTGCCAGTAGTATAGACCTTCGGGGCGAGCAGTACTTC
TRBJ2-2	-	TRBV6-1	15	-	CASSSRQLTARELFF	TGTGCCAGCAGTAGCCGACAGCTAACGGCTCGGGAGCTGTTTTTT
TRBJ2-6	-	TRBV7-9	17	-	CASSLVSVGAGANVLTF	TGTGCCAGCAGCTTAGTCTCGGTGGGAGCTGGGGCCAACGTCCTGACTTTC
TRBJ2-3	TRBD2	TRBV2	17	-	CASSIRPASGSPDTQYF	TGTGCCAGCAGTATTCGTCCGGCTAGCGGGAGCCCAGATACGCAGTATTTT
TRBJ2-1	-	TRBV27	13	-	CASSPVGGREQFF	TGTGCCAGCAGCCCGGTCGGGGGGCGGGAGCAGTTCTTC
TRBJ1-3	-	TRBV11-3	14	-	CASREGLSGNTIYF	TGTGCCAGCAGGGAGGGGCTCTCTGGAAACACCATATATTTT
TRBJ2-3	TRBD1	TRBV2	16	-	CASSVRDRLPMDTQYF	TGTGCCAGCAGTGTAAGGGACAGGCTCCCCATGGATACGCAGTATTTT
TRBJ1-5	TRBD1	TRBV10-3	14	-	CAIRSGTGNQPQHF	TGTGCCATCAGGTCCGGGACAGGGAATCAGCCCCAGCATTTT
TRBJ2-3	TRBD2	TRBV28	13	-	CASSVLLADTQYF	TGTGCCAGCAGTGTACTACTAGCGGATACGCAGTATTTT
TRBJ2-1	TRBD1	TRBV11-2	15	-	CASSFDRGKFDEQFF	TGTGCCAGCAGCTTCGACAGGGGGAAATTCGATGAGCAGTTCTTC
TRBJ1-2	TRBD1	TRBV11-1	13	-	CASSAGTGYGYTF	TGTGCCAGCAGCGCAGGGACAGGCTATGGCTACACCTTC
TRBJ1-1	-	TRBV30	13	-	CACEIQANTEAFF	TGTGCCTGCGAAATTCAAGCGAACACTGAAGCTTTCTTT
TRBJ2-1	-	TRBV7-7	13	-	CASSLGTIGEQFF	TGTGCCAGCAGCTTAGGCACTATCGGTGAGCAGTTCTTC
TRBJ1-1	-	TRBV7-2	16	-	CASSLGQGRMNTEAFF	TGTGCCAGCAGCTTAGGGCAGGGGCGTATGAACACTGAAGCTTTCTTT
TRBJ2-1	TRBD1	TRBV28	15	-	CASSLGTVSRNEQFF	TGTGCCAGCAGCTTGGGGACAGTCAGTAGGAATGAGCAGTTCTTC
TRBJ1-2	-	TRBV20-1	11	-	CSVGALYGYTF	TGCAGTGTGGGGGCACTCTATGGCTACACCTTC
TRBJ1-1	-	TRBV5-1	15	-	CASSSNGDMNTEAFF	TGCGCCAGCAGCTCCAATGGGGACATGAACACTGAAGCTTTCTTT
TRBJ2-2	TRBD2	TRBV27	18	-	CASSLAGLAGGGTGELFF	TGTGCCAGCAGTTTAGCAGGACTAGCGGGAGGGGGAACCGGGGAGCTGTTTTTT
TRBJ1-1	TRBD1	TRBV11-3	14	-	CASTRTGPNTEAFF	TGTGCCAGCACCAGGACAGGGCCGAACACTGAAGCTTTCTTT
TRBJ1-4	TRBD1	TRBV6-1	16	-	CASSEGGRGLVEKLFF	TGTGCCAGCAGTGAAGGGGGCAGGGGGCTAGTGGAAAAACTGTTTTTT
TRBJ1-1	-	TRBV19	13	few	CASSGTGDTEAFF	TGTGCCAGTAGTGGAACCGGGGACACTGAAGCTTTCTTT
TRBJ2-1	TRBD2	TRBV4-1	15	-	CASSQRWASGSEQFF	TGCGCCAGCAGCCAAAGGTGGGCTAGCGGGAGTGAGCAGTTCTTC
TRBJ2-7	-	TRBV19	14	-	CASSQSAGAIEQYF	TGTGCCAGTAGTCAATCTGCGGGGGCTATCGAGCAGTACTTC
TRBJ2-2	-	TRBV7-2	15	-	CASSLGRGFGGELFF	TGTGCCAGCAGCTTGGGTCGGGGTTTCGGCGGGGAGCTGTTTTTT
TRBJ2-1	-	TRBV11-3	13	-	CASIASGEDEQFF	TGTGCCAGCATTGCTTCTGGGGAGGATGAGCAGTTCTTC
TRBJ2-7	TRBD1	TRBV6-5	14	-	CASSYKGQGYEQYF	TGTGCCAGCAGTTACAAGGGACAGGGTTACGAGCAGTACTTC
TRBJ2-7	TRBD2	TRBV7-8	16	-	CASSLLGLAGRYEQYF	TGTGCCAGCAGCTTATTGGGACTAGCGGGTCGCTACGAGCAGTACTTC
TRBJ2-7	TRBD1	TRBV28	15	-	CASSSGQGFVYEQYF	TGTGCCAGCAGCTCCGGACAGGGGTTCGTCTACGAGCAGTACTTC
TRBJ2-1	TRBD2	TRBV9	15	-	CASSVLAGGYNEQFF	TGTGCCAGCAGCGTCCTAGCGGGAGGATACAATGAGCAGTTCTTC
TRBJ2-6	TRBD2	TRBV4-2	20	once	CASSQVGLAGSYSGANVLTF	TGTGCCAGCAGCCAAGTGGGACTAGCGGGATCCTACTCTGGGGCCAACGTCCTGACTTTC
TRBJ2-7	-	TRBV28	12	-	CASSFLSYEQYF	TGTGCCAGCAGTTTTCTCAGCTACGAGCAGTACTTC
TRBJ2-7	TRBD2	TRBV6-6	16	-	CASSAARLAGGYEQYF	TGTGCCAGCAGCGCCGCCAGGCTAGCGGGAGGGTACGAGCAGTACTTC
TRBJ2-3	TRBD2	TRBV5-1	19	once	CASSRGAAGAVFGTDTQYF	TGCGCCAGCAGTCGGGGTGCAGCGGGGGCGGTCTTCGGGACAGATACGCAGTATTTT
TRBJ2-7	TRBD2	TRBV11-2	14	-	CASSHSGVTYEQYF	TGTGCCAGCAGCCATAGCGGGGTGACCTACGAGCAGTACTTC
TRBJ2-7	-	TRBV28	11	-	CASSFRGEQYF	TGTGCCAGCAGTTTTAGAGGCGAGCAGTACTTC
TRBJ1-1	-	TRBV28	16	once	CASSFVGGQLNTEAFF	TGTGCCAGCAGTTTCGTTGGGGGACAATTGAACACTGAAGCTTTCTTT
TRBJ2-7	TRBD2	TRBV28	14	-	CASRKSGGPREQYF	TGTGCCAGCCGTAAGAGCGGGGGGCCGAGGGAGCAGTACTTC
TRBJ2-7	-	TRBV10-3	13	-	CAISGRDIHEQYF	TGTGCCATCAGTGGACGGGATATCCACGAGCAGTACTTC
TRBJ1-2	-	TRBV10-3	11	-	CAISQYQGFTF	TGTGCCATCAGTCAGTACCAGGGGTTCACCTTC
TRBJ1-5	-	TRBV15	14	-	CATREISLNQPQHF	TGTGCCACCCGGGAAATTAGCCTCAATCAGCCCCAGCATTTT
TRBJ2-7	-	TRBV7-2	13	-	CASSLDFSYEQYF	TGTGCCAGCAGCTTAGACTTCTCCTACGAGCAGTACTTC
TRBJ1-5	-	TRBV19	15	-	CASSIEENSNQPQHF	TGTGCCAGTAGTATCGAGGAAAATAGCAATCAGCCCCAGCATTTT
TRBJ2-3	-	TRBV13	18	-	CASSLDGETDSLTDTQYF	TGTGCCAGCAGCTTAGATGGGGAGACCGACTCCCTCACAGATACGCAGTATTTT
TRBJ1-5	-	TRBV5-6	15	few	CASSLSVYSNQPQHF	TGTGCCAGCAGCTTAAGCGTTTATAGCAATCAGCCCCAGCATTTT
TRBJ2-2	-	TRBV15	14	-	CATSNEQGTGELFF	TGTGCCACCAGCAACGAACAGGGAACCGGGGAGCTGTTTTTT
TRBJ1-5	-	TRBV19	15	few	CASSIDDYSNQPQHF	TGTGCCAGTAGTATAGATGACTATAGCAATCAGCCCCAGCATTTT
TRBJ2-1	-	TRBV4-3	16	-	CASSQDCGEVNNEQFF	TGCGCCAGCAGCCAAGATTGTGGTGAGGTAAACAATGAGCAGTTCTTC
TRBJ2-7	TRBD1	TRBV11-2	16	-	CASSYHRTGASYEQYF	TGTGCCAGCAGCTACCACAGGACAGGGGCCTCCTACGAGCAGTACTTC
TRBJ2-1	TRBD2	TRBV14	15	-	CASSQDWGRANEQFF	TGTGCCAGCAGCCAAGATTGGGGGAGGGCGAATGAGCAGTTCTTC